These T cell receptor beta chains were read from a single sample in a study of blood T cell repertoires in COVID-19. This table comes from immunoSEQ multiplex PCR, and its TCRdb copy is limited to in-frame clones, with some not included. The table includes 150,000 to 200,000 clones, 85% detected once. The material sequenced was peripheral blood. Receptors originate from a woman aged 50 to 60 with COVID-19, enrolled during active disease. CDR3s include the opening cysteine and the closing phenylalanine or tryptophan. The order of the fields is V gene, D gene, J gene, clone size, CDR3 protein, CDR3 DNA. The D gene is left open where the match is weak. A row's size may be missing; if present it is once, few, many or a size class.

V gene: TRBV5-1; D gene: TRBD1; J gene: TRBJ1-1; clone size: once; CDR3 protein: CASSLEAPGTGVGNTEAFF; CDR3 DNA: TGCGCCAGCAGCTTGGAAGCGCCCGGGACAGGTGTAGGGAACACTGAAGCTTTCTTT
V gene: TRBV27; D gene: .; J gene: TRBJ2-1; clone size: .; CDR3 protein: CASSPSRQWNNEQFF; CDR3 DNA: TGTGCCAGCAGCCCCTCCCGACAGTGGAACAATGAGCAGTTCTTC
V gene: TRBV11-3; D gene: TRBD1; J gene: TRBJ2-7; clone size: .; CDR3 protein: CASSPRTGAAYEQYF; CDR3 DNA: TGTGCCAGCAGCCCACGGACAGGGGCGGCCTACGAGCAGTACTTC
V gene: TRBV4-1; D gene: TRBD1; J gene: TRBJ1-2; clone size: .; CDR3 protein: CASSQAVLSTGDYGYTF; CDR3 DNA: TGCGCCAGCAGCCAAGCTGTCCTAAGTACAGGGGACTATGGCTACACCTTC
V gene: TRBV27; D gene: TRBD2; J gene: TRBJ2-7; clone size: .; CDR3 protein: CASSFGLAGFGYEQYF; CDR3 DNA: TGTGCCAGCAGTTTCGGTCTAGCGGGGTTTGGCTACGAGCAGTACTTC
V gene: TRBV19; D gene: .; J gene: TRBJ1-2; clone size: .; CDR3 protein: CASSIGRTNYGYTF; CDR3 DNA: TGTGCCAGTAGTATAGGCAGAACTAACTATGGCTACACCTTC
V gene: TRBV30; D gene: .; J gene: TRBJ1-5; clone size: once; CDR3 protein: CAWSVGGNQPQHF; CDR3 DNA: TGTGCCTGGAGTGTAGGAGGAAACCAGCCCCAGCATTTT
V gene: TRBV5-1; D gene: TRBD2; J gene: TRBJ2-1; clone size: .; CDR3 protein: CASSQAGGPTDEQFF; CDR3 DNA: TGCGCCAGCAGCCAAGCGGGGGGGCCTACCGATGAGCAGTTCTTC
V gene: TRBV19; D gene: TRBD1; J gene: TRBJ2-7; clone size: .; CDR3 protein: CASTPTGSYEQYF; CDR3 DNA: TGTGCCAGTACCCCGACAGGGTCCTACGAGCAGTACTTC
V gene: TRBV11-1; D gene: .; J gene: TRBJ2-7; clone size: .; CDR3 protein: CASSPSGGWTSYEQYF; CDR3 DNA: TGTGCCAGCAGCCCAAGCGGAGGGTGGACCTCCTACGAGCAGTACTTC
V gene: TRBV4-3; D gene: .; J gene: TRBJ1-1; clone size: .; CDR3 protein: CASSQEPGEDTEAFF; CDR3 DNA: TGCGCCAGCAGCCAGGAACCGGGGGAGGACACTGAAGCTTTCTTT
V gene: TRBV3-1/TRBV3-2; D gene: .; J gene: TRBJ2-1; clone size: .; CDR3 protein: CASSQGGGDDNEQFF; CDR3 DNA: TGTGCCAGCAGCCAAGGCGGGGGCGACGACAATGAGCAGTTCTTC
V gene: TRBV4-2; D gene: TRBD1; J gene: TRBJ2-2; clone size: .; CDR3 protein: CASSKQGTMNTGELFF; CDR3 DNA: TGTGCCAGCAGCAAACAGGGGACAATGAACACCGGGGAGCTGTTTTTT
V gene: TRBV28; D gene: .; J gene: TRBJ1-6; clone size: .; CDR3 protein: CASSLTGSSYNSPLHF; CDR3 DNA: TGTGCCAGCAGTTTAACTGGTAGCTCCTATAATTCACCCCTCCACTTT
V gene: TRBV4-2; D gene: TRBD1; J gene: TRBJ1-2; clone size: .; CDR3 protein: CASSQATGTAYGYTF; CDR3 DNA: TGTGCCAGCAGCCAAGCCACCGGGACAGCTTATGGCTACACCTTC
V gene: TRBV2; D gene: .; J gene: TRBJ1-1; clone size: .; CDR3 protein: CASRRQENTEAFF; CDR3 DNA: TGTGCCAGCAGGCGACAGGAGAACACTGAAGCTTTCTTT
V gene: TRBV5-5; D gene: .; J gene: TRBJ1-5; clone size: once; CDR3 protein: CASSLMGPNSGQPQHF; CDR3 DNA: TGTGCCAGCAGCTTGATGGGACCCAATAGCGGGCAGCCCCAGCATTTT
V gene: TRBV6-5; D gene: TRBD1; J gene: TRBJ2-7; clone size: .; CDR3 protein: CASPKVTGGTYEQYF; CDR3 DNA: TGTGCCAGCCCGAAGGTGACAGGGGGGACCTACGAGCAGTACTTC
V gene: TRBV6-5; D gene: TRBD1; J gene: TRBJ2-7; clone size: .; CDR3 protein: CASVRGDRGSYEQYF; CDR3 DNA: TGTGCCAGCGTCCGGGGGGACAGGGGTTCCTACGAGCAGTACTTC
V gene: TRBV6-1; D gene: TRBD1; J gene: TRBJ1-2; clone size: .; CDR3 protein: CASSDGTATNYGYTF; CDR3 DNA: TGTGCCAGCAGTGACGGGACAGCTACTAACTATGGCTACACCTTC
V gene: TRBV30; D gene: TRBD2; J gene: TRBJ2-3; clone size: .; CDR3 protein: CAWSALAATDTQYF; CDR3 DNA: TGTGCCTGGAGTGCCCTAGCGGCCACAGATACGCAGTATTTT
V gene: TRBV29-1; D gene: TRBD1; J gene: TRBJ1-2; clone size: .; CDR3 protein: CSVRRQGSQGVYGYTF; CDR3 DNA: TGCAGCGTCCGGCGACAGGGTTCACAGGGAGTCTATGGCTACACCTTC
V gene: TRBV3-1/TRBV3-2; D gene: TRBD1; J gene: TRBJ2-5; clone size: .; CDR3 protein: CASSQGGQGHQETQYF; CDR3 DNA: TGTGCCAGCAGCCAGGGGGGACAGGGCCACCAAGAGACCCAGTACTTC
V gene: TRBV15; D gene: TRBD2; J gene: TRBJ2-3; clone size: few; CDR3 protein: CATSGGLAGPDTQYF; CDR3 DNA: TGTGCCACCAGCGGGGGACTAGCGGGGCCAGATACGCAGTATTTT
V gene: TRBV6-2/TRBV6-3; D gene: .; J gene: TRBJ1-2; clone size: .; CDR3 protein: CASSYIRGQANYGYTF; CDR3 DNA: TGTGCCAGCAGTTACATCAGGGGCCAAGCCAACTATGGCTACACCTTC
V gene: TRBV5-1; D gene: TRBD2; J gene: TRBJ2-3; clone size: .; CDR3 protein: CASSPGGLAGGPRTDTQYF; CDR3 DNA: TGCGCCAGCAGCCCCGGAGGACTAGCGGGGGGGCCGAGGACAGATACGCAGTATTTT
V gene: TRBV7-2; D gene: .; J gene: TRBJ2-5; clone size: .; CDR3 protein: CASSFQSGGETQYF; CDR3 DNA: TGTGCCAGCAGCTTCCAATCGGGGGGCGAGACCCAGTACTTC
V gene: TRBV6-2/TRBV6-3; D gene: TRBD1; J gene: TRBJ1-1; clone size: .; CDR3 protein: CASSYSGGTGSDTEAFF; CDR3 DNA: TGTGCCAGCAGTTACTCCGGGGGGACAGGGTCGGACACTGAAGCTTTCTTT
V gene: TRBV5-4; D gene: .; J gene: TRBJ1-6; clone size: once; CDR3 protein: CASSSAGGISSPLHF; CDR3 DNA: TGTGCCAGCAGCTCGGCGGGGGGGATATCTTCACCCCTCCACTTT
V gene: TRBV2; D gene: .; J gene: TRBJ1-4; clone size: .; CDR3 protein: CASSQGPSGSYEKLFF; CDR3 DNA: TGTGCCAGCAGTCAAGGTCCCTCGGGTTCTTATGAAAAACTGTTTTTT
V gene: TRBV27; D gene: TRBD2; J gene: TRBJ2-1; clone size: .; CDR3 protein: CASSWTSGGALEQFF; CDR3 DNA: TGTGCCAGCAGTTGGACTAGCGGGGGGGCCCTTGAGCAGTTCTTC
V gene: TRBV28; D gene: TRBD1; J gene: TRBJ1-6; clone size: .; CDR3 protein: CASSSAGQERGSPLHF; CDR3 DNA: TGTGCCAGCAGTTCCGCGGGACAGGAGAGAGGTTCACCCCTCCACTTT
V gene: TRBV6-1; D gene: TRBD2; J gene: TRBJ2-3; clone size: .; CDR3 protein: CASSENRGGSTDTQYF; CDR3 DNA: TGTGCCAGCAGTGAAAATAGGGGAGGGAGCACAGATACGCAGTATTTT
V gene: TRBV5-1; D gene: TRBD1; J gene: TRBJ1-4; clone size: .; CDR3 protein: CASSIDRGTNEKLFF; CDR3 DNA: TGCGCCAGCAGCATCGACAGGGGAACTAATGAAAAACTGTTTTTT
V gene: TRBV5-4; D gene: TRBD1; J gene: TRBJ2-7; clone size: .; CDR3 protein: CASSLEATGVGSEQYF; CDR3 DNA: TGTGCCAGCAGCTTGGAGGCAACAGGGGTAGGGAGCGAGCAGTACTTC
V gene: TRBV21-1; D gene: .; J gene: TRBJ1-1; clone size: .; CDR3 protein: CASSKVPAGKSDTEAFF; CDR3 DNA: TGTGCCAGCAGCAAGGTCCCGGCAGGGAAGTCGGACACTGAAGCTTTCTTT
V gene: TRBV2; D gene: TRBD1; J gene: TRBJ1-4; clone size: many; CDR3 protein: CASSRDSNEKLFF; CDR3 DNA: TGTGCCAGCAGCCGGGACAGTAATGAAAAACTGTTTTTT
V gene: TRBV13; D gene: .; J gene: TRBJ1-2; clone size: .; CDR3 protein: CASSLEPLWEGYGYTF; CDR3 DNA: TGTGCCAGCAGCTTAGAGCCCTTATGGGAGGGCTATGGCTACACCTTC
V gene: TRBV12-3/TRBV12-4; D gene: .; J gene: TRBJ2-1; clone size: .; CDR3 protein: CASSPTGLGEQFF; CDR3 DNA: TGTGCCAGCAGTCCTACAGGGTTAGGTGAGCAGTTCTTC